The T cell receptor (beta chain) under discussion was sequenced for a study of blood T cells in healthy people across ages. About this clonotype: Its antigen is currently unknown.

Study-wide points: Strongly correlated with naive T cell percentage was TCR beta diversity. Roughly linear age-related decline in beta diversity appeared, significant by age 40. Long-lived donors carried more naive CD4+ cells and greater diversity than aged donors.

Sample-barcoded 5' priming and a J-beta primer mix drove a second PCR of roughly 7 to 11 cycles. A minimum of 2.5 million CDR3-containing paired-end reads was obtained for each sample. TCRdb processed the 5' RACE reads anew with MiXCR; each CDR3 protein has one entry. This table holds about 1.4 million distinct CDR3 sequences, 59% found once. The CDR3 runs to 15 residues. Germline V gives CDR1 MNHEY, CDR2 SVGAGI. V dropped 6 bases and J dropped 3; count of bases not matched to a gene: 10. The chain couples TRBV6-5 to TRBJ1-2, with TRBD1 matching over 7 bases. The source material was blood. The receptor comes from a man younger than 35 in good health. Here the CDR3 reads CASRPQGFVDYGYTF. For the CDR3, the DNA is TGTGCCAGCAGACCACAGGGGTTTGTGGACTATGGCTACACCTTC.